The 3 T cell receptor beta chains below come from one sample, sequenced in a study of regulatory T cells in long-lasting Graves disease. Building the TCR beta libraries relied on iRepertoire HTBI primers, and CDR3 regions underwent Arm-PCR. TCRdb used MiXCR to reprocess the multiplex PCR reads, holding one entry per CDR3 protein. The sample consists of about 470,000 distinct CDR3 sequences, about a fifth of them appearing once. Described time point: persistent/refractory GD, antithyroid drugs over 5 years with positive TRAb. RNA from PBMCs was the source of the TCR library. Sample: peripheral blood mononuclear cells (PBMCs), taken when the disease was refractory, from a patient treated with antithyroid drugs. Receptors were obtained from a female donor with Graves disease.

This clonotype was picked up a small number of times. The gene calls are TRBV6-1 and TRBJ2-5, with a weak D call TRBD2 (5 bases). The CDR3 length is 14 residues. Germline V gene data show CDR1 as MNHNS and CDR2 as SASEGT. The germline V and J ends were trimmed by 6 bases and 5 bases, with 16 bases remaining between them. As DNA, the CDR3 is TGTGCCAGCAGCCGGCCCTGGGCGGGCGAGACCCAGTACTTC. This encodes CASSRPWAGETQYF.

The J gene is TRBJ2-4, the V gene TRBV20-1; TRBD1 agrees at 8 bases. CDR1 and CDR2 from the germline V gene are DFQATT and SNEGSKA (reference sequence). The CDR3 totals 12 residues. The CDR3 protein is CSSGGYLDIQYF. CDR3 DNA sequence: TGCAGCTCAGGGGGCTACCTCGACATTCAGTACTTC.

This clonotype was counted only a few times. V is TRBV29-1 and J is TRBJ2-5; D is undetermined. The CDR3 consists of 13 residues. CDR1 and CDR2 (germline): SQVTM, ANQGSEA. The V and J ends lost 2 bases and 2 bases respectively, with 9 bases between them. For the CDR3, the DNA is TGCAGCGTTGAACCCCGGTTGCAAGAGACCCAGTACTTC. Translating gives CSVEPRLQETQYF.